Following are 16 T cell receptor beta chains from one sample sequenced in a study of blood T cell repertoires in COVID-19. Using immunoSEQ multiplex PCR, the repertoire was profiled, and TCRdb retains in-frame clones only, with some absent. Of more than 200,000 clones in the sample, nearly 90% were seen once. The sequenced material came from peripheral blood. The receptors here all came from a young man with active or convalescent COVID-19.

The chain's CDR3 is CASSATDYNEQFF. CDR3 coding DNA: TGTGCCAGTAGTGCGACAGATTACAATGAGCAGTTCTTC. This chain connects TRBV19 to TRBJ2-1; tentatively, D is TRBD1 (5 bases). V lost 5 bases, J lost 4 bases, and 9 bases lay in between. The CDR3 has 13 residues. Looked up from germline, CDR1 is LNHDA and CDR2 is SQIVND (reference sequence).

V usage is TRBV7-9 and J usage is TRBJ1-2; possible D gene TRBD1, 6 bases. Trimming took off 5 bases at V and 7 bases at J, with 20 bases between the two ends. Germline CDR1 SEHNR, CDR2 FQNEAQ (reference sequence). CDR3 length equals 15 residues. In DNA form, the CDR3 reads TGTGCCAGCAGCACTTCCACAGGGAAAATCGCTGGCTACACCTTC. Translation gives CASSTSTGKIAGYTF.

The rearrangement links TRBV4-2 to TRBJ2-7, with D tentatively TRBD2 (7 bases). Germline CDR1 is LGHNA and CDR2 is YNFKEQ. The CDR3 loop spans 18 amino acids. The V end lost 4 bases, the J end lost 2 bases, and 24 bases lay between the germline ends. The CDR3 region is CASSLTLGAGEMAYEQYF. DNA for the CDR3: TGTGCCAGCAGCCTAACCCTGGGGGCGGGGGAGATGGCCTACGAGCAGTACTTC.

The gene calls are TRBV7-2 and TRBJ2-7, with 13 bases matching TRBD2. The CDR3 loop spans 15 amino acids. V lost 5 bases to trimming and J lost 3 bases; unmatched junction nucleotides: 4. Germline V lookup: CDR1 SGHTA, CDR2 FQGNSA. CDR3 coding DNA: TGTGCCAGCAGCGTATGGACTAGCGGGGGCTACGAGCAGTACTTC. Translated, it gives CASSVWTSGGYEQYF.

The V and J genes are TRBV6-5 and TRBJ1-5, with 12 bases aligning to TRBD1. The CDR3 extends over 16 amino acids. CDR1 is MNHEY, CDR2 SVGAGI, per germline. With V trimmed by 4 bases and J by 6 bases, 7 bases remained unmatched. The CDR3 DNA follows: TGTGCCAGCAGTTCGACGGGGACAGGGGGCCGTCAGCCCCAGCATTTT. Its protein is CASSSTGTGGRQPQHF.

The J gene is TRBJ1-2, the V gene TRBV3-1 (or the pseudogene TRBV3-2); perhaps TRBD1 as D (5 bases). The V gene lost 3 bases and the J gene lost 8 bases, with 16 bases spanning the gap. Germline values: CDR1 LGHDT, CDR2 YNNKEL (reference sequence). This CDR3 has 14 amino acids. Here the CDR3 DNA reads TGTGCCAGCAGCCACTCGGGGGACCGAGGGGGCTACACCTTC. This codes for CASSHSGDRGGYTF.

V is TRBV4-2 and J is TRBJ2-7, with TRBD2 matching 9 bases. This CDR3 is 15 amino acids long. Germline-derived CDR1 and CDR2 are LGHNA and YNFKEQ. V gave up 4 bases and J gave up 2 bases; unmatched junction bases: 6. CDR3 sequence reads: CASSRAGTSTYEQYF. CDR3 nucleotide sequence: TGTGCCAGCAGCCGTGCGGGGACTAGCACCTACGAGCAGTACTTC.

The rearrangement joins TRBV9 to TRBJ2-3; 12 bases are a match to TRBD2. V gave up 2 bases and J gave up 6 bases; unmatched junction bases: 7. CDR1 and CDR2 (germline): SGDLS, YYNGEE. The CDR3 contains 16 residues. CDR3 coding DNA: TGTGCCAGCAGCGTTTCTAGCGGGGGGGCTCCGGATACGCAGTATTTT. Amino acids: CASSVSSGGAPDTQYF.

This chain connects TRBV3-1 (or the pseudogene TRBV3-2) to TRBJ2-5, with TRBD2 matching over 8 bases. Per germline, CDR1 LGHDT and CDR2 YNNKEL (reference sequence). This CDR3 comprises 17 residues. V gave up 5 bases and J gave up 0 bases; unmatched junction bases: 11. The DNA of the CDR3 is TGTGCCAGCAGCGATCTTGTAGCGGGGCAGTACCAAGAGACCCAGTACTTC. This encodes CASSDLVAGQYQETQYF.

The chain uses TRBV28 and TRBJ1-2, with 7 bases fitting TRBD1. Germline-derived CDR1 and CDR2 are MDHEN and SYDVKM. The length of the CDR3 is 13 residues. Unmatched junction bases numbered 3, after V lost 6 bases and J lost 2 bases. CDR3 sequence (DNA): TGTGCCAGCAGACCGACAGGGAACTATGGCTACACCTTC. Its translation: CASRPTGNYGYTF.

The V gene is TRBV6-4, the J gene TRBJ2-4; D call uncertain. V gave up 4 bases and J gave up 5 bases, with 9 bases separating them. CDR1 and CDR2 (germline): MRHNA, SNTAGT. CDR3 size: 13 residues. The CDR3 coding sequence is TGTGCCAGCAGTGGAGGCTGGGAAAACATTCAGTACTTC. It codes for CASSGGWENIQYF.

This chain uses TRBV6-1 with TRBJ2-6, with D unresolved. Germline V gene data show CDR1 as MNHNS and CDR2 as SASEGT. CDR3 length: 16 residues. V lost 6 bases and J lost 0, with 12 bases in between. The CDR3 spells CASSEPSLSGANVLTF. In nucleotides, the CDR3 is TGTGCCAGCAGCGAACCCTCCCTCTCTGGGGCCAACGTCCTGACTTTC.

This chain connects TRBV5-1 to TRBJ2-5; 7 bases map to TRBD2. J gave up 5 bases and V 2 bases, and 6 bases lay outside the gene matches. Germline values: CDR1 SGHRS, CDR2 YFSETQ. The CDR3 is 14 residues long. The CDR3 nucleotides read TGCGCCAGCAGCTTACCAGCGGGGCAGGAGACCCAGTACTTC. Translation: CASSLPAGQETQYF.

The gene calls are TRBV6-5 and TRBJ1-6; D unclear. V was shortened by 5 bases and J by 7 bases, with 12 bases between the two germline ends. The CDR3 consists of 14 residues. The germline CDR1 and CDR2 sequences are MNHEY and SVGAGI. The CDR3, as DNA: TGTGCCAGCAGTATTGGTGAGGGAAATTCACCCCTCCACTTT. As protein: CASSIGEGNSPLHF.

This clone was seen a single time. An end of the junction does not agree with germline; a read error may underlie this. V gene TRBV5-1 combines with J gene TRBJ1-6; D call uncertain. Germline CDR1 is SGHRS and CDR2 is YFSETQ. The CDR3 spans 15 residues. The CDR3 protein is CASRLDEYRNSPLHF. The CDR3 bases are TGCGCCAGCAGGTTGGACGAGTACCGTAATTCACCCCTCCACTTT. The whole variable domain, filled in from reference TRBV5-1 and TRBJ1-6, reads KAGVTQTPRYLIKTRGQQVTLSCSPISGHRSVSWYQQTPGQGLQFLFEYFSETQRNKGNFPGRFSGRQFSNSRSEMNVSTLELGDSALYLCASRLDEYRNSPLHFGNGTRLTVT.

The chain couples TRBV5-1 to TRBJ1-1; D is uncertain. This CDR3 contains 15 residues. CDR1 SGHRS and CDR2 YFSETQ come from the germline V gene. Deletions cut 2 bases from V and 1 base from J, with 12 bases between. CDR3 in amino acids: CASSLAGEENTEAFF. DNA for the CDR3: TGCGCCAGCAGCTTAGCGGGCGAGGAGAACACTGAAGCTTTCTTT.